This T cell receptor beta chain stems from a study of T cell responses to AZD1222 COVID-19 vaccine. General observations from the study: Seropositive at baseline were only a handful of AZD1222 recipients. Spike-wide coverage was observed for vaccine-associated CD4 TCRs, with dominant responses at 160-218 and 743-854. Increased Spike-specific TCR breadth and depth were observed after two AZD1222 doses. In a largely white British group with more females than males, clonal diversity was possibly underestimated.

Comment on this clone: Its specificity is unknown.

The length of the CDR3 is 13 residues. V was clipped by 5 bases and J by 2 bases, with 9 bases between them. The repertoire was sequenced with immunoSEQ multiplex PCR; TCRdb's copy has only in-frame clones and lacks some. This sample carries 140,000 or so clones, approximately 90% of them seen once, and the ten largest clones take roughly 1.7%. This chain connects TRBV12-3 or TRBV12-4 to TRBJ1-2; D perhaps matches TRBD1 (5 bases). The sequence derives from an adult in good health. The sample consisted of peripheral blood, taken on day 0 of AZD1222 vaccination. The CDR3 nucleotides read TGTGCCAGCAGTCCCCGGGGCAACTATGGCTACACCTTC. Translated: CASSPRGNYGYTF.